A selection of T cell receptor beta chains follows, all from one sample in a study of OX40 agonist ivuxolimab in advanced cancers. The assay was immunoSEQ multiplex PCR, and TCRdb's table has in-frame clones only and misses some. The sample includes tens of thousands of clones, 80% to 95% of them seen just once. The sample consisted of CD4+ or CD8+ T cells sorted from blood, taken in a trial of the OX40 agonist ivuxolimab. The receptor set was obtained from an adult with an advanced solid tumor such as melanoma, head and neck, liver or kidney cancer. Each CDR3 is given with its conserved first and last residue. D genes are given only for firm matches. The size entry is marked missing in some rows and otherwise reads once, few, many or a size class.

V gene	J gene	CDR3 length	D gene	clone size	CDR3 DNA	CDR3 protein
TRBV27	TRBJ1-6	14	NA	NA	TGTGCCAGCACCCCAGGAAGCGGGGAAAGGGCCCTCCACTTT	CASTPGSGERALHF
TRBV6-1	TRBJ1-1	15	TRBD1	NA	TGTGCCAGCAGCCGGGACAGCTATTTGAACACTGAAGCTTTCTTT	CASSRDSYLNTEAFF
TRBV6-1	TRBJ2-5	16	NA	NA	TGTGCCAGCAGTGGGAGAGTAGGAACAGCCCAAGAGACCCAGTACTTC	CASSGRVGTAQETQYF
TRBV30	TRBJ2-1	14	NA	NA	TGTGCCTGGACGAGCGGGTCCCGCTACAATGAGCAGTTCTTC	CAWTSGSRYNEQFF
TRBV6-5	TRBJ1-4	14	NA	once	TGTGCCAGCAGCAGGACAGCAACTAATGAAAAACTGTTTTTT	CASSRTATNEKLFF
TRBV7-9	TRBJ2-7	15	TRBD2	NA	TGTGCCAGCAGCCCGACTAGCGGGGGGCCCTACGAGCAGTACTTC	CASSPTSGGPYEQYF
TRBV30	TRBJ1-6	13	TRBD1	once	TGTGCCTGGATGGGACAGGGATATTCACCCCTCCACTTT	CAWMGQGYSPLHF
TRBV9	TRBJ2-6	18	TRBD1	once	TGTGCCAGCAGCCCCGCGGGACAGGTTATCTCTGGGGCCAACGTCCTGACTTTC	CASSPAGQVISGANVLTF
TRBV5-4	TRBJ1-1	13	NA	few	TGTGCCAGCAGCGTTGGAGGGGTGGGTGAAGCTTTCTTT	CASSVGGVGEAFF
TRBV19	TRBJ1-2	15	TRBD1	once	TGTGCCAGTGGTCCCCTACAGGGGGCAAACTATGGCTACACCTTC	CASGPLQGANYGYTF
TRBV14	TRBJ2-5	14	NA	NA	TGTGCCAGCAGCCAAGATACCAGCGGAGAGACCCAGTACTTC	CASSQDTSGETQYF
TRBV4-1	TRBJ2-5	15	TRBD2	NA	TGCGCCAGCAGCCAAGATCGGCTAGCGGGGGGGACCCAGTACTTC	CASSQDRLAGGTQYF
TRBV28	TRBJ2-5	11	NA	NA	TGTGCCAGCAGTCCCTTCGGCACCCAGTACTTC	CASSPFGTQYF
TRBV5-4	TRBJ1-1	16	TRBD1	NA	TGTGCCAGCAGCCTCGGGACAGGGAAAGGTAACACTGAAGCTTTCTTT	CASSLGTGKGNTEAFF
TRBV5-6	TRBJ1-1	17	NA	NA	TGTGCCAGCAGCTTGGGAAGGGGAACGTCCGATCCCACTGAAGCTTTCTTT	CASSLGRGTSDPTEAFF
TRBV18	TRBJ2-2	19	TRBD2	NA	TGTGTCAGCTCCCCCAACGGACTAGCGGGGGCGACTAACACCGGGGAGCTGTTTTTT	CVSSPNGLAGATNTGELFF
TRBV7-2	TRBJ1-3	17	NA	NA	TGTGCCAGCAGCTTAGGGGCGTGGGGAGAGGGAGGAAACACCATATATTTT	CASSLGAWGEGGNTIYF
TRBV10-2	TRBJ1-2	12	NA	NA	TGCGCCAGCATCTCGGAGACCGACGGCTACACCTTC	CASISETDGYTF
TRBV27	TRBJ1-4	13	NA	NA	TGTGCCAGCAGTCCCCGACAGAATGAAAAACTGTTTTTT	CASSPRQNEKLFF
TRBV18	TRBJ2-5	14	NA	NA	TGTGCCAGCTCACCCGAGCGAGGGGGAGAGACCCAGTACTTC	CASSPERGGETQYF
TRBV6-6	TRBJ2-1	14	TRBD1	NA	TGTGCCAGCTTGAGGGACAGCTCCTACAATGAGCAGTTCTTC	CASLRDSSYNEQFF